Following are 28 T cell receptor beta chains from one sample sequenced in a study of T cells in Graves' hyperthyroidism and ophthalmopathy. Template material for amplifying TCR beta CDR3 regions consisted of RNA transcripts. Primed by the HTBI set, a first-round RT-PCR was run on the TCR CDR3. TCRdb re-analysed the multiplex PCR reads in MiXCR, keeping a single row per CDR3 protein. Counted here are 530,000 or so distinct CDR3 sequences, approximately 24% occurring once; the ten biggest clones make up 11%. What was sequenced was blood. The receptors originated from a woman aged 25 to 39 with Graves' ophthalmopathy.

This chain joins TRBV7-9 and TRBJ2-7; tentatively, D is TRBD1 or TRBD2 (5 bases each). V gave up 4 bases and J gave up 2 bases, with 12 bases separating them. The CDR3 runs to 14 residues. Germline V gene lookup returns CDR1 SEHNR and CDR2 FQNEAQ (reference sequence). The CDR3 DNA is TGTGCCAGCAGCTGGGACGTAGGCCCCTACGAGCAGTACTTC. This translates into CASSWDVGPYEQYF.

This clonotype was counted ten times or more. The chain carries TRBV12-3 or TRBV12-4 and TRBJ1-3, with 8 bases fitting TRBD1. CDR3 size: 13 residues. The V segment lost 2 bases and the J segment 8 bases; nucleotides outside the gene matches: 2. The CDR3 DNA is TGTGCCAGCAGTTTACAGGGGGCGTACACCATATATTTT. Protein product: CASSLQGAYTIYF.

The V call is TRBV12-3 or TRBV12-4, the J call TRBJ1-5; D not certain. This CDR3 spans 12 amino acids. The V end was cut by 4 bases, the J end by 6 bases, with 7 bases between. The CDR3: CASSSLSQPQHF. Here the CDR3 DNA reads TGTGCCAGCAGTTCCCTCAGTCAGCCCCAGCATTTT.

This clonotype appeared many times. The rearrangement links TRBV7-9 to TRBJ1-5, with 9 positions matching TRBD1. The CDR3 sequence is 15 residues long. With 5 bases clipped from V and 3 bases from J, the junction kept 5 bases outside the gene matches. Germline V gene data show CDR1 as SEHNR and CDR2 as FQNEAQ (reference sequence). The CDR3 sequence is CASSAGTGINQPQHF. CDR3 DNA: TGTGCCAGCAGCGCCGGGACAGGGATCAATCAGCCCCAGCATTTT.

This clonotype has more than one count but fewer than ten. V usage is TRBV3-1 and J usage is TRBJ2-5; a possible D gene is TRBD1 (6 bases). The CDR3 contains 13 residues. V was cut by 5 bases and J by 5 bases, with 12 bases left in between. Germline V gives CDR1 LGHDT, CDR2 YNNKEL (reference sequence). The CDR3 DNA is TGTGCCAGCAGCGGCAGGGGCATCGAGACCCAGTACTTC. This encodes CASSGRGIETQYF.

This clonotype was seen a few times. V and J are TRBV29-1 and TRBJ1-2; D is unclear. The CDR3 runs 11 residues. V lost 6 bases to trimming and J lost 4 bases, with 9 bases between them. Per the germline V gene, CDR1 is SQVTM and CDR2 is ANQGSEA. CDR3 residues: CSVGSSYGYTF. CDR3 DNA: TGCAGCGTGGGTTCTTCCTATGGCTACACCTTC.

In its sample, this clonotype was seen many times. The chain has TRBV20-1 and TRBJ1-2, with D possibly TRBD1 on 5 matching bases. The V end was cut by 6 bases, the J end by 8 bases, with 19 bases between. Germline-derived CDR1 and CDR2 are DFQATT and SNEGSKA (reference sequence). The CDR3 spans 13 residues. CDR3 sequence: CSATREGAEGYTF. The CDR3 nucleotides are TGCAGTGCCACTAGGGAAGGGGCTGAAGGCTACACCTTC.

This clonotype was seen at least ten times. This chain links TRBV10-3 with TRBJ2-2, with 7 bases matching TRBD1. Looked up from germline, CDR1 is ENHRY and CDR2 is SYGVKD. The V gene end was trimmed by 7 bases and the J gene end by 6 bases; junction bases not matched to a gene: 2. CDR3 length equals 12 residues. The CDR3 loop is CAINQGAGELFF. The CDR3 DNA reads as TGTGCCATCAACCAGGGGGCCGGGGAGCTGTTTTTT.

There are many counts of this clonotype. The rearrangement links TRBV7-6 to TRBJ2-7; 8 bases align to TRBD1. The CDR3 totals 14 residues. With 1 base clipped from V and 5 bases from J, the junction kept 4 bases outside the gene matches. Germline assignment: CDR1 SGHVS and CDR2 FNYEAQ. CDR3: CASSLDRGSNEQYF. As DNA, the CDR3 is TGTGCCAGCAGCTTAGACAGGGGGTCCAACGAGCAGTACTTC.

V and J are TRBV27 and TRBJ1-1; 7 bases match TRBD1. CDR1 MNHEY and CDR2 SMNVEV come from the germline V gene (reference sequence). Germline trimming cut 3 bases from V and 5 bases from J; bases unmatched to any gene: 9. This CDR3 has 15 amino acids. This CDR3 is CASSFRPEGATEAFF. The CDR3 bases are TGTGCCAGCAGTTTCCGGCCCGAGGGGGCAACTGAAGCTTTCTTT.

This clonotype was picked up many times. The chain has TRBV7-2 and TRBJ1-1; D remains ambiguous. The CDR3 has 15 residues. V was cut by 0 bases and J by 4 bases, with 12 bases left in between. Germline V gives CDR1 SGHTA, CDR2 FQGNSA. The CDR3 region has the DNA TGTGCCAGCAGCTTAGCAGCCATCTTGAGCACTGAAGCTTTCTTT. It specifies CASSLAAILSTEAFF.

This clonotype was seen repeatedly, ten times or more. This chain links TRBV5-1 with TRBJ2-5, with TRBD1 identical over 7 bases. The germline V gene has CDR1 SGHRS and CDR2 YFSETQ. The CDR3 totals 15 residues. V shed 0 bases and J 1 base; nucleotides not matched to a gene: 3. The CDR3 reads CASSLEPGGQETQYF. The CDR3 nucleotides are TGCGCCAGCAGCTTGGAACCAGGGGGCCAAGAGACCCAGTACTTC.

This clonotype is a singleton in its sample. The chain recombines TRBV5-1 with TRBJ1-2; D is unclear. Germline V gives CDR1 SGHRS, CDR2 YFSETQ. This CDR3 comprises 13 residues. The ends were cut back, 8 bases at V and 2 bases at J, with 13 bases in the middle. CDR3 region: CASRRRPNYGYTF. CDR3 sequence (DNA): TGCGCCAGTCGGCGGCGACCGAACTATGGCTACACCTTC.

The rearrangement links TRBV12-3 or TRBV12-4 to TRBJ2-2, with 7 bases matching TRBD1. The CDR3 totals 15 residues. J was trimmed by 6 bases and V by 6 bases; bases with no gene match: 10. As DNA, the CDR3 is TGTGCCAGCAGACCAAGGACAGGTCGGTCCGGGGAGCTGTTTTTT. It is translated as CASRPRTGRSGELFF.

This CDR3 reads CASARAGWSYEQYF. CDR3 DNA: TGTGCCAGCGCAAGAGCAGGGTGGTCCTACGAGCAGTACTTC. The chain is built from TRBV7-2 and TRBJ2-7; TRBD1 is a possible D gene (5 bases). Trimming took off 8 bases at V and 1 base at J, with 15 bases between the two ends. This CDR3 is built from 14 residues. CDR1 is SGHTA, CDR2 FQGNSA, per germline.

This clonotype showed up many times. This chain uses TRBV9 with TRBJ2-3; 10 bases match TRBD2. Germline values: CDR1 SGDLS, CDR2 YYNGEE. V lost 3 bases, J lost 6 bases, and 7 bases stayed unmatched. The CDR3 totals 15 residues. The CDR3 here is CASSALAGGGDTQYF. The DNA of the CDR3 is TGTGCCAGCAGCGCGTTAGCGGGGGGTGGGGATACGCAGTATTTT. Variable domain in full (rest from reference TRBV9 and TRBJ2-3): DSGVTQTPKHLITATGQRVTLRCSPRSGDLSVYWYQQSLDQGLQFLIQYYNGEERAKGNILERFSAQQFPDLHSELNLSSLELGDSALYFCASSALAGGGDTQYFGPGTRLTVL.

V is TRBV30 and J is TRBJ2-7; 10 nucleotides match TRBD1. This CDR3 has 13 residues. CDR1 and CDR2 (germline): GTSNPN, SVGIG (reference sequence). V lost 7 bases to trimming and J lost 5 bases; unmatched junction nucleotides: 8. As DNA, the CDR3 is TGTGCCTATAACCAGGGACAGGGGAACGAGCAGTACTTC. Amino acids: CAYNQGQGNEQYF. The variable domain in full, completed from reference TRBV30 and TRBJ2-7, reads SQTIHQWPATLVQPVGSPLSLECTVEGTSNPNLYWYRQAAGRGLQLLFYSVGIGQISSEVPQNLSASRPQDRQFILSSKKLLLSDSGFYLCAYNQGQGNEQYFGPGTRLTVT.

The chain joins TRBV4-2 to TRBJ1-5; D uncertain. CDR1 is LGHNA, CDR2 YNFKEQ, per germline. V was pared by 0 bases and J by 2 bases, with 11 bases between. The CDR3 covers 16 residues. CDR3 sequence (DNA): TGTGCCAGCAGCCAAGATGAAGGTAGCGGCAATCAGCCCCAGCATTTT. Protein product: CASSQDEGSGNQPQHF.

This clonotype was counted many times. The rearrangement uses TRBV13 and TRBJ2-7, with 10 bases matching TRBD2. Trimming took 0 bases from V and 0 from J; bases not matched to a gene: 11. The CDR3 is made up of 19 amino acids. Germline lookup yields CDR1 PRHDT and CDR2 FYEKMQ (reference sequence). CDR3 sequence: CASSLGSRIAGGHSYEQYF. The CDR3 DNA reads TGTGCCAGCAGCTTAGGCAGTAGGATAGCGGGGGGCCACTCCTACGAGCAGTACTTC.

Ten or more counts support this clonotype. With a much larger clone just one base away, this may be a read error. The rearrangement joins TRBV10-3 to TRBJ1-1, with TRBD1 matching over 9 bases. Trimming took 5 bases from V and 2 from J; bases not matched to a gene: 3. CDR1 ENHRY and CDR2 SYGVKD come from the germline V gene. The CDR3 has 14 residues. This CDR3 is CAISPGQGNTEAFF. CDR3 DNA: TGTGCCATCAGTCCGGGACAGGGAAACACTGAAGCTTTCTTT.

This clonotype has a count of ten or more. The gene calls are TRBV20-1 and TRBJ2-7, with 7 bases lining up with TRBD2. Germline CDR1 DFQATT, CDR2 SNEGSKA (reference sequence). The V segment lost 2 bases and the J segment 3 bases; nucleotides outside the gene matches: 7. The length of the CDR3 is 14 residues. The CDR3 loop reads CSARTGTGGYEQYF. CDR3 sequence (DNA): TGCAGTGCTAGAACCGGGACGGGGGGCTACGAGCAGTACTTC.

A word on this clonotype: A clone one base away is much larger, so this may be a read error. Here the CDR3 reads CASSLAEGAWQPQQF. CDR3 coding DNA: TGTGCCAGCAGCTTAGCGGAGGGGGCCTGGCAGCCCCAGCAGTTT. The V call is TRBV7-9, the J call TRBJ1-5, with 7 bases identical to TRBD1. The germline V gene has CDR1 SEHNR and CDR2 FQNEAQ (reference sequence). The CDR3 has 15 residues.

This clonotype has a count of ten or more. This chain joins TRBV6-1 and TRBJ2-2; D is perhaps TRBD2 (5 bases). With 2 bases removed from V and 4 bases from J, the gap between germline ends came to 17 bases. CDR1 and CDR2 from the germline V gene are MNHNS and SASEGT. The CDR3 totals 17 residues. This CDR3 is CASSELWHSGITGELFF. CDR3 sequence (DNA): TGTGCCAGCAGTGAACTCTGGCATTCGGGGATCACCGGGGAGCTGTTTTTT.

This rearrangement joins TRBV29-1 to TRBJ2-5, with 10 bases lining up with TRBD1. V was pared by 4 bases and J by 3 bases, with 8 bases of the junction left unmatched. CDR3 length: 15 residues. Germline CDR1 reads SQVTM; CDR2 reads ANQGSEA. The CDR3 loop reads CSVVAGTGVEETQYF. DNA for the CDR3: TGCAGCGTTGTCGCCGGGACAGGGGTTGAAGAGACCCAGTACTTC.

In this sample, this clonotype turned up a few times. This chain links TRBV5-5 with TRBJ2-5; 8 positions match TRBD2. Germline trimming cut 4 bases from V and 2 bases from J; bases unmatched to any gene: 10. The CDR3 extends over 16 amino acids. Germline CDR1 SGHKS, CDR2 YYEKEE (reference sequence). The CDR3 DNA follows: TGTGCCAGCAGCGCACTCCCGACTAGCGCGCAAGAGACCCAGTACTTC. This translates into CASSALPTSAQETQYF.

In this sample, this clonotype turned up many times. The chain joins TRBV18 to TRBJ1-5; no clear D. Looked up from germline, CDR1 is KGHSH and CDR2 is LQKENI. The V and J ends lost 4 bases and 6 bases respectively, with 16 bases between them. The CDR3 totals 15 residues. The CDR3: CASSQDEGSFQPQHF. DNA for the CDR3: TGTGCCAGCTCACAAGATGAGGGCTCTTTTCAGCCCCAGCATTTT.

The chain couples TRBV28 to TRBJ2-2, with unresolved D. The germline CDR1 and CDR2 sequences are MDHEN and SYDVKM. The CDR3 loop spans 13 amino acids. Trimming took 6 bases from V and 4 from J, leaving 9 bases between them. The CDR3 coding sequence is TGTGCCAGCAGAAGACCGATCACCGGGGAGCTGTTTTTT. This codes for CASRRPITGELFF.

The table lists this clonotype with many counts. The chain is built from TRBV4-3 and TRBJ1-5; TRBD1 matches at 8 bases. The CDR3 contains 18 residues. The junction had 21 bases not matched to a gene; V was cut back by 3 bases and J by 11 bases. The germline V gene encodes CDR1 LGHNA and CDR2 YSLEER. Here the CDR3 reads CASSHFLIGTGDSRTQHF. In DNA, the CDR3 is TGCGCCAGCAGCCATTTCCTAATCGGGACAGGTGATAGCAGGACCCAGCATTTT.